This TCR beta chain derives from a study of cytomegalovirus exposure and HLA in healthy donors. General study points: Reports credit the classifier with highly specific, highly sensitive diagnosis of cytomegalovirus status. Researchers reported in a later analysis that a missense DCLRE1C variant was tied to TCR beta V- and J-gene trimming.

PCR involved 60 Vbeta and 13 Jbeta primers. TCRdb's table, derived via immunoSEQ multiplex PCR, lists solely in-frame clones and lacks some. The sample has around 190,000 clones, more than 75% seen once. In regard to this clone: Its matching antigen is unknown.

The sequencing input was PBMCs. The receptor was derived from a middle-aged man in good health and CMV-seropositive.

In DNA, the CDR3 is TGTGCCAGCAGCGAGGGACTAGCGGGAGTGACAGATACGCAGTATTTT. It specifies CASSEGLAGVTDTQYF. The V gene is TRBV7-9, the J gene TRBJ2-3; 14 bases are shared with TRBD2. CDR3 length equals 16 residues. Losses at the gene ends were 5 bases for V and 3 bases for J; bases not matched to a gene: 4. CDR1 is SEHNR, CDR2 FQNEAQ, per germline (reference sequence).